This T cell receptor (beta chain) was recovered during a study of glioma-infiltrating T cells. Ten or more counts support this clonotype. The target antigen is unknown. TCR alpha and beta CDR3 regions were amplified from RNA using iRepertoire nested multiplex PCR. For one-step reverse transcription and amplification, about 85-400 ng of tissue mRNA or PBMC total RNA was used. TCRdb reanalysed the multiplex PCR reads using MiXCR and keeps one entry per CDR3 protein. Found here are under 150,000 distinct CDR3 sequences, around 25% of them singletons; the top ten hold around 28%. The study's findings and limits: Gliomas, especially low-grade, showed above-expected tissue-blood divergence; non-neoplastic patients showed below.

This receptor was taken from a human donor with low-grade glioma or glioblastoma, undergoing nonglioma brain surgery, or in good health (not recorded which). The sample was glioma tissue, nonneoplastic brain tissue, or PBMCs (not recorded which).

The CDR3 DNA sequence: TGTGCCAGCAGAACAGGGTACGGCAATCAGCCCCAGCATTTT. Amino acids: CASRTGYGNQPQHF. The chain is built from TRBV28 and TRBJ1-5; the D gene is possibly TRBD1 (6 bases). V was shortened by 6 bases and J by 2 bases, with 11 bases between the two germline ends. The CDR3 is made up of 14 amino acids. CDR1 and CDR2 from the germline V gene are MDHEN and SYDVKM.